The 11 T cell receptor beta chains listed next were all sequenced from one sample in a study of shared clonotypes between healthy human individuals. Profiling relied on immunoSEQ multiplex PCR, and the TCRdb table lists in-frame clones only, not all of them. This repertoire shows fewer than 2.5 million clones, over 85% found once; its top ten account for about 0.39%. Sequenced sample: naive CD4+ T cells from PBMCs. Subset given: CD45RA+ positively selected. These receptor sequences come from a man aged 18 to 30 in good health. Some clones in this sample may be carry-over from other donors' samples.

The chain recombines TRBV11-1 with TRBJ2-2, with TRBD2 matching over 9 bases. CDR1 and CDR2 (germline): SGHAT, FQDESV (reference sequence). The trim removed 4 bases at V and 6 bases at J, leaving 12 bases unmatched. This CDR3 is 17 amino acids long. The CDR3 sequence: CASSSSGREGLSGELFF. In DNA, the CDR3 is TGTGCCAGCAGCTCCAGCGGGCGGGAGGGTTTGTCCGGGGAGCTGTTTTTT.

The chain links TRBV4-3 to TRBJ2-1, with D perhaps TRBD1 or TRBD2 (5 bases each). Trimming cost V 1 base and J 5 bases, with 24 bases left between them. The CDR3 runs to 19 residues. The V gene's germline CDR1 is LGHNA and CDR2 YSLEER. CDR3 protein: CASSQVFGGTLAPHNEQFF. As DNA, the CDR3 is TGCGCCAGCAGCCAAGTTTTTGGGGGAACTCTTGCCCCCCACAATGAGCAGTTCTTC.

This clone appeared a single time. This chain uses TRBV28 with TRBJ2-3, with TRBD2 matching 7 bases. The junction had 7 bases not matched to a gene; V was cut back by 2 bases and J by 5 bases. The CDR3 runs to 15 residues. Germline loops: CDR1 MDHEN, CDR2 SYDVKM. This chain's CDR3 is CASSLGSSGEDTQYF. In nucleotides, the CDR3 is TGTGCCAGCAGTTTAGGGTCTAGCGGTGAAGATACGCAGTATTTT.

The chain links TRBV18 to TRBJ2-5, with 11 bases aligning to TRBD2. The ends lost 1 base at V and 4 bases at J; junction bases unmatched: 5. Per the germline V gene, CDR1 is KGHSH and CDR2 is LQKENI. This CDR3 comprises 16 residues. CDR3 sequence: CASSPLTSGRTETQYF. The CDR3 nucleotides are TGTGCCAGCTCACCACTTACTAGCGGGAGAACAGAGACCCAGTACTTC.

V and J are TRBV18 and TRBJ2-5; D unresolved. Germline CDR1 and CDR2: KGHSH and LQKENI. The CDR3 runs 14 residues. Between the trimmed V and J ends, which lost 4 bases and 3 bases, there was a span of 12 bases. This CDR3 is CASSLYVAEETQYF. The CDR3 nucleotides read TGTGCCAGCTCACTATATGTGGCAGAAGAGACCCAGTACTTC. Combining the CDR3 with reference TRBV18 and TRBJ2-5 gives the whole variable domain NAGVMQNPRHLVRRRGQEARLRCSPMKGHSHVYWYRQLPEEGLKFMVYLQKENIIDESGMPKERFSAEFPKEGPSILRIQQVVRGDSAAYFCASSLYVAEETQYFGPGTRLLVL.

The chain joins TRBV5-8 to TRBJ2-4, with 10 bases identical to TRBD2. CDR1 is SGHTS and CDR2 is YDEGEE in the germline V gene. This CDR3 contains 16 residues. J gave up 3 bases and V 4 bases, and 7 bases lay outside the gene matches. For the CDR3, the DNA is TGTGCCAGCAGCCCCCGGGGACTAGCGAGCAAAAACATTCAGTACTTC. Translation gives CASSPRGLASKNIQYF.

V and J are TRBV28 and TRBJ1-1; D is possibly TRBD1 (6 bases). The germline CDR1 and CDR2 sequences are MDHEN and SYDVKM. The CDR3 runs 13 residues. With 11 bases removed from V and 0 bases from J, the gap between germline ends came to 13 bases. The CDR3 loop reads CAGGQSLNTEAFF. As DNA, the CDR3 is TGTGCCGGCGGACAGTCCCTGAACACTGAAGCTTTCTTT.

V usage is TRBV11-3 and J usage is TRBJ2-1; either TRBD1 or TRBD2 may fit D (7 bases each). The germline V gene has CDR1 SGHNT and CDR2 YENEEA. V lost 2 bases and J lost 9, with 14 bases in between. CDR3 length equals 14 residues. The CDR3 nucleotides read TGTGCCAGCAGCTTATCGGGGGGACAGATTGAGCAGTTCTTC. It encodes CASSLSGGQIEQFF. The full variable domain, rest sourced from reference TRBV11-3 and TRBJ2-1, is EAGVVQSPRYKIIEKKQPVAFWCNPISGHNTLYWYLQNLGQGPELLIRYENEEAVDDSQLPKDRFSAERLKGVDSTLKIQPAELGDSAVYLCASSLSGGQIEQFFGPGTRLTVL.

The chain is built from TRBV14 and TRBJ1-2; 8 nucleotides match TRBD1. Unmatched junction bases numbered 6, after V lost 4 bases and J lost 2 bases. This CDR3 is 15 amino acids long. CDR1 is SGHDN, CDR2 FVKESK, per germline. CDR3 sequence: CASSPRQGLNYGYTF. In DNA form, the CDR3 reads TGTGCCAGCAGCCCTAGACAGGGGCTAAACTATGGCTACACCTTC.

The gene calls are TRBV4-3 and TRBJ1-4; D gene ambiguous. The CDR3 extends over 15 amino acids. Germline V gene lookup returns CDR1 LGHNA and CDR2 YSLEER. Trimming took 4 bases from V and 2 from J, leaving 11 bases between them. The CDR3 DNA is TGCGCCAGCAGCCCAAAGGTCTGGACTAATGAAAAACTGTTTTTT. Translating gives CASSPKVWTNEKLFF.

CDR3 sequence reads: CASSSGRDRGFYEQFF. The CDR3 DNA reads TGCGCCAGCAGTTCCGGCCGGGACAGGGGCTTCTATGAGCAGTTCTTC. J is TRBJ2-1 and V is TRBV5-1; 10 bases agree with TRBD1. Germline values: CDR1 SGHRS, CDR2 YFSETQ. Trimming removed 5 bases from V and 8 bases from J; junction bases left unmatched: 13. This CDR3 region has 16 residues.